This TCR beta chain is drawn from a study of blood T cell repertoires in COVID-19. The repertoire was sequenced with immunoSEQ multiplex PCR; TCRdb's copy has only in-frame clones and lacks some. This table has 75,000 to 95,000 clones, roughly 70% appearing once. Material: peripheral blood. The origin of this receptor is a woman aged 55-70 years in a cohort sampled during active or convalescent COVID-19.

The CDR3 reads CASSQEGRGLWFGEQYF. The CDR3 DNA follows: TGCGCCAGCAGCCAAGAGGGCAGGGGGTTGTGGTTCGGCGAGCAGTACTTC. The chain links TRBV4-1 to TRBJ2-7, with 7 bases matching TRBD1. The CDR3 is 17 amino acids. V was clipped by 0 bases and J by 6 bases; unmatched bases: 14. Germline V gene data show CDR1 as MGHRA and CDR2 as YSYEKL.